This T cell receptor (beta chain) was sequenced for a study of blood T cell repertoires in COVID-19. Whole-study context: From the United States, Italy and Spain came samples of acute and convalescent COVID-19.

How the authors handled the data: Estimation of nucleated cell counts was performed using reference gene primer amplification. Only in-frame clones appear in the TCRdb table, and some are missing; sequencing was by immunoSEQ multiplex PCR. D and trimming were read from the DNA, whereas the V and J calls and clone size are those reported in that table. The data contain 70,000 to 100,000 clones, around 90% of them seen just once; the ten biggest clones take up roughly 4.5%. Germline assignment: CDR1 GTSNPN and CDR2 SVGIG (reference sequence). The CDR3 contains 15 residues. The germline V and J ends were trimmed by 0 bases and 0 bases, with 9 bases remaining between them.

Sequences were obtained from peripheral blood. The V and J genes are TRBV30 and TRBJ1-3; D is undetermined. The receptor was derived from a woman older than 75 with active or convalescent COVID-19. The CDR3 protein is CAWSVSWLSGNTIYF. The CDR3 nucleotides are TGTGCCTGGAGTGTATCCTGGCTCTCTGGAAACACCATATATTTT.